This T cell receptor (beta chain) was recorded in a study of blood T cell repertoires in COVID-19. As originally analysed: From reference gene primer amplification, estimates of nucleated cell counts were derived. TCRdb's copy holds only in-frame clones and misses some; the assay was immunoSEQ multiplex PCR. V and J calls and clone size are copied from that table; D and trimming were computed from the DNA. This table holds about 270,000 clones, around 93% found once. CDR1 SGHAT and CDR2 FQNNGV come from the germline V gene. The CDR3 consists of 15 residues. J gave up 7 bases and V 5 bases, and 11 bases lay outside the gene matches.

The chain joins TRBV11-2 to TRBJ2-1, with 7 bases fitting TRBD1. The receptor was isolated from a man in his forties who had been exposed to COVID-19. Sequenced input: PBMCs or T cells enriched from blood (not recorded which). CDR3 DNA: TGTGCCAGCAGCCGAACCCCGACAGGGAGAAATGAGCAGTTCTTC. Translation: CASSRTPTGRNEQFF. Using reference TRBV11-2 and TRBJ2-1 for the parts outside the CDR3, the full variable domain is EAGVAQSPRYKIIEKRQSVAFWCNPISGHATLYWYQQILGQGPKLLIQFQNNGVVDDSQLPKDRFSAERLKGVDSTLKIQPAKLEDSAVYLCASSRTPTGRNEQFFGPGTRLTVL.